Below, 20 T cell receptor beta chains from the same sample are listed, as sequenced in a study of T cell responses to AZD1222 COVID-19 vaccine. The repertoire was sequenced with immunoSEQ multiplex PCR; TCRdb's copy has only in-frame clones and lacks some. This sample has more than 130,000 clones, with 90% found just once. The sample here was peripheral blood, taken on day 0 of AZD1222 vaccination. The receptor source for this set is an adult in good health.

This chain connects TRBV30 to TRBJ1-5, with 9 bases identical to TRBD1. J lost 5 bases, V lost 3 bases, and 5 bases had no gene match. CDR3 size: 14 residues. Germline assignment: CDR1 GTSNPN and CDR2 SVGIG (reference sequence). CDR3 sequence reads: CAWSEGQGHQPQHF. CDR3 nucleotides: TGTGCCTGGAGCGAGGGACAGGGACATCAGCCCCAGCATTTT.

Written as DNA, the CDR3 is TGTGCCAGCAGTGGGGGACTGAACGACAGGGGCACCTACGAGCAGTACTTC. Amino acid sequence: CASSGGLNDRGTYEQYF. V gene TRBV2 combines with J gene TRBJ2-7, with 8 bases aligning to TRBD1. The CDR3 totals 17 residues. Losses at the gene ends were 4 bases for V and 2 bases for J; bases not matched to a gene: 13. From germline, CDR1 is SNHLY and CDR2 FYNNEI.

The genes are TRBV5-1 and TRBJ1-6, with 7 bases aligning to TRBD1. Trimming took 1 base from V and 6 from J; bases not matched to a gene: 13. The germline CDR1 and CDR2 sequences are SGHRS and YFSETQ. This CDR3 spans 18 amino acids. CDR3 bases: TGCGCCAGCAGCTTGACTTTGGGACAGAAGTATTCTAATTCACCCCTCCACTTT. Translated, it gives CASSLTLGQKYSNSPLHF.

The chain carries TRBV2 and TRBJ1-5; D is perhaps TRBD1 (5 bases). The CDR3 spans 14 residues. Germline CDR1 reads SNHLY; CDR2 reads FYNNEI. V was clipped by 2 bases and J by 6 bases, with 11 bases between them. The CDR3 here is CASSEYGGGQPQHF. The DNA of the CDR3 is TGTGCCAGCAGTGAATATGGGGGGGGTCAGCCCCAGCATTTT.

The V and J genes are TRBV5-1 and TRBJ2-2, with 7 bases aligning to TRBD1. The V segment lost 6 bases and the J segment 0 bases; nucleotides outside the gene matches: 8. Germline V gives CDR1 SGHRS, CDR2 YFSETQ. The CDR3 contains 16 residues. CDR3 protein: CASTPRDRANTGELFF. The CDR3 DNA sequence: TGCGCCAGCACACCCCGGGACAGAGCGAACACCGGGGAGCTGTTTTTT.

The rearrangement joins TRBV7-2 to TRBJ1-3, with D unresolved. CDR1 is SGHTA, CDR2 FQGNSA, per germline. The ends were cut back, 0 bases at V and 3 bases at J, with 12 bases in the middle. The CDR3 runs to 16 residues. The CDR3, as DNA: TGTGCCAGCAGCTTAGCGGTATCGGCAGTTGGAAACACCATATATTTT. It specifies CASSLAVSAVGNTIYF.

CDR3 loop: CASSQGTANTGELFF. The CDR3 bases are TGCGCCAGCAGCCAAGGGACAGCGAACACCGGGGAGCTGTTTTTT. The rearrangement links TRBV4-1 to TRBJ2-2, with a tentative D call TRBD1 (6 bases). CDR3 length: 15 residues. The germline CDR1 and CDR2 sequences are MGHRA and YSYEKL. Trimming left V 1 base short and J 0 bases short, with 6 bases between.

This chain links TRBV27 with TRBJ2-1; D ambiguous. V shed 8 bases and J shed 2 bases, with 16 bases lying between them. This CDR3 is built from 15 residues. CDR1 is MNHEY and CDR2 is SMNVEV in the germline V gene (reference sequence). CDR3 region: CASCDTAATYNEQFF. DNA for the CDR3: TGTGCCAGCTGTGATACGGCAGCTACCTACAATGAGCAGTTCTTC.

This rearrangement joins TRBV5-5 to TRBJ2-4, with 7 bases identical to TRBD1. In germline, CDR1 is SGHKS, CDR2 YYEKEE (reference sequence). V gave up 6 bases and J gave up 5 bases; unmatched junction bases: 11. This CDR3 has 15 residues. The CDR3 bases are TGTGCCAGCACCCTCACAGGGGCGCAGCAAAACATTCAGTACTTC. As protein: CASTLTGAQQNIQYF.

The V and J genes are TRBV5-4 and TRBJ2-7, with 7 bases that match TRBD1. After removal of 4 bases from V and 3 bases from J, the junction contained 4 bases not matched to a gene. The CDR3 extends over 13 amino acids. Germline-derived CDR1 and CDR2 are SGHNT and YYREEE (reference sequence). The CDR3 DNA reads TGTGCCAGCAGCCTATGGACAGGCTACGAGCAGTACTTC. Translated: CASSLWTGYEQYF.

V and J are TRBV11-3 and TRBJ1-2; TRBD1 might be the D (6 bases). Germline V gene data show CDR1 as SGHNT and CDR2 as YENEEA. V was shortened by 5 bases and J by 5 bases, with 18 bases between the two germline ends. The CDR3 runs to 15 residues. The CDR3 sequence is CASSVRSSGDYGYTF. CDR3 DNA sequence: TGTGCCAGCAGCGTCAGGTCTTCAGGGGATTATGGCTACACCTTC.

The chain recombines TRBV6-5 with TRBJ1-6; the D is unclear. V lost 2 bases to trimming and J lost 9 bases, with 11 bases between them. This CDR3 has 14 residues. CDR1 is MNHEY and CDR2 is SVGAGI in the germline V gene. The CDR3 loop reads CASSYRELISPLHF. In DNA, the CDR3 is TGTGCCAGCAGTTACAGGGAGCTAATTTCACCCCTCCACTTT.

Comment on this clone: One junction end does not reproduce the germline sequence, and a read error may be involved. Distinct nucleotide sequences in the sample also encode this CDR3. The gene calls are TRBV4-1 and TRBJ1-5; tentatively, D is TRBD1 (6 bases). This CDR3 has 16 amino acids. The germline gives CDR1 MGHRA, CDR2 YSYEKL. The CDR3 loop is CASSPRQEYSNQPQHF. The CDR3 DNA reads TGCGCCAGCAGCCCGCGACAGGAATATAGCAATCAGCCTCAGCATTTT.

In its sample, this clone was seen once. The chain recombines TRBV6-5 with TRBJ2-7, with D hard to call. V gave up 6 bases and J gave up 2 bases, with 11 bases separating them. The CDR3 runs to 13 residues. Per germline, CDR1 MNHEY and CDR2 SVGAGI. The CDR3 protein is CASSDIDTYEQYF. Written as DNA, the CDR3 is TGTGCCAGCAGCGATATTGACACCTACGAGCAGTACTTC.

The chain is built from TRBV5-1 and TRBJ1-1; D is possibly TRBD1 (5 bases). Deletions cut 0 bases from V and 0 bases from J, with 9 bases between. The germline gives CDR1 SGHRS, CDR2 YFSETQ. This CDR3 comprises 15 residues. The CDR3 sequence is CASSLEGFMNTEAFF. In nucleotides, the CDR3 is TGCGCCAGCAGCTTGGAGGGGTTTATGAACACTGAAGCTTTCTTT.

The chain is built from TRBV13 and TRBJ1-1; 8 bases agree with TRBD1. CDR1 is PRHDT, CDR2 FYEKMQ, per germline (reference sequence). The CDR3 sequence is 16 residues long. V gave up 5 bases and J gave up 1 base; unmatched junction bases: 9. This chain's CDR3 is CASSPESQGANTEAFF. CDR3 sequence (DNA): TGTGCCAGCAGCCCAGAATCTCAGGGGGCGAACACTGAAGCTTTCTTT.

This chain connects TRBV18 to TRBJ2-2; 8 bases are a match to TRBD2. The germline V gene has CDR1 KGHSH and CDR2 LQKENI. CDR3 length: 17 amino acids. The V and J ends lost 3 bases and 5 bases, in that order; junction bases with no gene match: 11. DNA of the CDR3: TGTGCCAGCTCACCGCTCTCCGCTGGCGGGGGGACCGGGGAGCTGTTTTTT. It encodes CASSPLSAGGGTGELFF.

The chain joins TRBV30 to TRBJ1-6, with D hard to call. Per the germline V gene, CDR1 is GTSNPN and CDR2 is SVGIG (reference sequence). The CDR3 loop spans 13 amino acids. The ends were cut back, 3 bases at V and 9 bases at J, with 12 bases in the middle. The CDR3 bases are TGTGCCTGGAGAATCGACGTAGGTTCACCCCTCCACTTT. It encodes CAWRIDVGSPLHF.

J is TRBJ2-1 and V is TRBV7-9; tentative D call: TRBD1 (6 bases). CDR1 is SEHNR and CDR2 is FQNEAQ in the germline V gene (reference sequence). This CDR3 region has 15 residues. V was shortened by 5 bases and J by 7 bases, with 18 bases between the two germline ends. CDR3 nucleotides: TGTGCCAGCAGCCCGGCCCAGGGGCTAAGGAATGAGCAGTTCTTC. Its protein is CASSPAQGLRNEQFF.

The CDR3 DNA sequence: TGTGCCAGCAGCTTAGTGGCGGGAGGGCACGAGCAGTACTTC. It encodes CASSLVAGGHEQYF. This rearrangement joins TRBV11-3 to TRBJ2-7; TRBD2 matches at 9 bases. Looked up from germline, CDR1 is SGHNT and CDR2 is YENEEA. The CDR3 is 14 amino acids. V gave up 1 base and J gave up 5 bases; unmatched junction bases: 3.